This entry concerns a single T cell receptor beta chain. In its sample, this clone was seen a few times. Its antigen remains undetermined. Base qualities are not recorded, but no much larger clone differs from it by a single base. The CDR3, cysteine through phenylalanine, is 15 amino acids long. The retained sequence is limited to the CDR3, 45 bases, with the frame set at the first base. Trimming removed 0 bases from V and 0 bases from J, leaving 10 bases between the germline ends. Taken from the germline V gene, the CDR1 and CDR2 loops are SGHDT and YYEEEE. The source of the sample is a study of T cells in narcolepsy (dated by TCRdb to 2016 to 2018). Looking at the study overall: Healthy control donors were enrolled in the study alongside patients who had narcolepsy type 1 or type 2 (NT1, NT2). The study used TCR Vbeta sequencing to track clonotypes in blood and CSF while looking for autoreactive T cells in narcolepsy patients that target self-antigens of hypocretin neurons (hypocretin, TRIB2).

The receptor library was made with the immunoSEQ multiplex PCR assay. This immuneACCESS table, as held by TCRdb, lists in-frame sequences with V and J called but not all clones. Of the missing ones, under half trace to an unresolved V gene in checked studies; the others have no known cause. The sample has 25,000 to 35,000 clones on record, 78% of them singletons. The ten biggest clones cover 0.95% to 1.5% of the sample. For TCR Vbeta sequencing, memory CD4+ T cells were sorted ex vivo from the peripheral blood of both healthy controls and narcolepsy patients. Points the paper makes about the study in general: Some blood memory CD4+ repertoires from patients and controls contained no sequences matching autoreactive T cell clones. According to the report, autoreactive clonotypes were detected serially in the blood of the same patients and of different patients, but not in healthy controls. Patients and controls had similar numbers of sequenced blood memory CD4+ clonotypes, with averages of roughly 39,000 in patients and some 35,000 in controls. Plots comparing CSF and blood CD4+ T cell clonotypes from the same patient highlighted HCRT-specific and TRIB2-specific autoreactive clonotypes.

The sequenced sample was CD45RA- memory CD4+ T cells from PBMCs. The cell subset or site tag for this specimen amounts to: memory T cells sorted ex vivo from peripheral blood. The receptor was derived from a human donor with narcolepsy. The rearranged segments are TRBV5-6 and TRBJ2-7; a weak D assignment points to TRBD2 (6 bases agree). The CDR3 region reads CASSLVEGNSYEQYF. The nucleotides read TGTGCCAGCAGCTTGGTGGAGGGGAACTCCTACGAGCAGTACTTC. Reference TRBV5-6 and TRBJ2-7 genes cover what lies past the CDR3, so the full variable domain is DAGVTQSPTHLIKTRGQQVTLRCSPKSGHDTVSWYQQALGQGPQFIFQYYEEEERQRGNFPDRFSGHQFPNYSSELNVNALLLGDSALYLCASSLVEGNSYEQYFGPGTRLTVT.